Only one count was recorded for the clone carrying this T cell receptor (beta chain). This sample was taken from a study of Ad26.COV2.S vaccination and SARS-CoV-2 variants. Study-level background: Vaccine-arm donor from the placebo-controlled COV1001 Ad26.COV2.S trial. Ad26.COV2.S was injected intramuscularly once or twice, 56 days apart.

Sequenced by immunoSEQ multiplex PCR; TCRdb stores in-frame clones only, minus some. The table has about 480,000 clones, roughly 87% seen once. Indicated treatment: roughly 19 received Ad26.COV2.S at low or high dose, single or two shots; 5 received placebo; per-sample allocation not given. Sampling happened 63 days after the first vaccine or placebo injection. Boston hosted the donor, who was an adult aged 18-55 years. Wuhan-strain spike was delivered by a replication-incompetent Ad26 vector. Germline loops: CDR1 SGHNT, CDR2 YYREEE (reference sequence). The CDR3 spans 14 residues. The V end lost 4 bases, the J end lost 2 bases, and 9 bases lay between the germline ends.

The source of this sequence is a person aged 18-60 years who received the Ad26.COV2.S COVID-19 vaccine or a placebo. The rearrangement uses TRBV5-4 and TRBJ1-4, with D hard to call. The sequencing here drew on peripheral blood, taken in a trial of Ad26.COV2.S vaccine versus placebo. Here the CDR3 reads CASSLGLTNEKLFF. CDR3 DNA sequence: TGTGCCAGCAGCCTAGGTCTTACTAATGAAAAACTGTTTTTT.